This T cell receptor (beta chain) was observed in a study of cytomegalovirus exposure and HLA in healthy donors. Study results and caveats: With DRB1 most and HLA-C fewest, TCR association rates differed between HLA loci in a later analysis. Immune exposure information comprised only CMV serostatus.

In the PCR, 60 Vbeta and 13 Jbeta primers were used. The protocol was immunoSEQ multiplex PCR, while the TCRdb copy is restricted to in-frame clones and leaves out a portion. The table lists roughly 180,000 clones, 84% of them singletons. This clone showed up just a few times. Its cognate antigen is unknown. Trimming shortened V by 3 bases and J by 8 bases, and 16 bases separated the two germline ends. CDR1 and CDR2 (germline): WSHSY, SAAADI. The CDR3 extends over 15 amino acids. The source material was PBMCs. This clonotype was sampled from a man aged 30-40 years in good health and CMV-seronegative. The chain uses TRBV10-2 and TRBJ1-4, with D tentatively TRBD1 (5 bases). CDR3 region: CASSDGPREGEKLFF. In DNA form, the CDR3 reads TGCGCCAGCAGTGATGGACCCCGGGAGGGGGAAAAACTGTTTTTT.